This passage covers 32 T cell receptor beta chains from one sample sequenced in a study of radiation and T cells in renal cell carcinoma. Only in-frame clones appear in the TCRdb table, and some are missing; sequencing was by immunoSEQ multiplex PCR. Altogether over 85,000 clones are present, roughly 80% being singletons, with the ten largest covering roughly a tenth. Time point given: blood 4 weeks post-SBRT, at nephrectomy. Noted treatment: 15 Gy SBRT to primary tumor, nephrectomy 4 weeks later. Material: blood, obtained from a patient whose treatment included radiotherapy and nephrectomy. These receptors were obtained from a man aged 45-65 years with renal cell carcinoma.

V usage is TRBV2 and J usage is TRBJ1-4; D gene unclear. V was trimmed by 7 bases and J by 6 bases, leaving 18 bases between them. Germline V lookup: CDR1 SNHLY, CDR2 FYNNEI. The CDR3 has 15 amino acids. CDR3 region: CASMRTGLGDEKLFF. The CDR3 bases are TGTGCCAGCATGAGAACCGGGTTGGGAGATGAAAAACTGTTTTTT.

This chain uses TRBV2 with TRBJ2-1, with 7 bases lining up with TRBD1. The ends lost 4 bases at V and 4 bases at J; junction bases unmatched: 4. The CDR3 length is 14 residues. CDR1 is SNHLY and CDR2 is FYNNEI in the germline V gene. The chain's CDR3 is CASSAETGYNEQFF. CDR3 bases: TGTGCCAGCAGTGCTGAGACAGGGTACAATGAGCAGTTCTTC.

This clone was observed a few times. V gene TRBV6-5 combines with J gene TRBJ1-1, with D tentatively TRBD1 (6 bases). CDR3 length: 13 residues. Germline CDR1 MNHEY, CDR2 SVGAGI. Trimming left V 7 bases short and J 0 bases short, with 9 bases between. CDR3 DNA: TGTGCCAGCACGCGGACAGTGAACACTGAAGCTTTCTTT. It yields the protein CASTRTVNTEAFF.

This chain connects TRBV7-2 to TRBJ1-2, with 7 bases lining up with TRBD1. After removal of 1 base from V and 4 bases from J, the junction contained 9 bases not matched to a gene. Germline V gene sequence: CDR1 SGHTA, CDR2 FQGNSA. CDR3 length equals 16 residues. DNA for the CDR3: TGTGCCAGCAGCTTAGGGGGAACAGGGGCCGTCTATGGCTACACCTTC. As protein: CASSLGGTGAVYGYTF.

The chain combines TRBV5-4 with TRBJ2-3; the D is unclear. Between the trimmed V and J ends, which lost 0 bases and 1 base, there was a span of 6 bases. The CDR3 contains 14 residues. The germline CDR1 and CDR2 sequences are SGHNT and YYREEE (reference sequence). The CDR3 DNA sequence: TGTGCCAGCAGCTTGGCCAAACGCACAGATACGCAGTATTTT. Residues: CASSLAKRTDTQYF.

This chain connects TRBV6-5 to TRBJ1-1, with D possibly TRBD1 on 6 matching bases. The CDR3 is made up of 14 amino acids. The germline CDR1 and CDR2 sequences are MNHEY and SVGAGI. V lost 5 bases and J lost 3, with 13 bases in between. In nucleotides, the CDR3 is TGTGCCAGCAGTCCAGAACACAGGGACACTGAAGCTTTCTTT. Residues: CASSPEHRDTEAFF.

As regards this clone: This sample also contains other DNA sequences that code for the same CDR3. The rearrangement links TRBV30 to TRBJ2-5; perhaps TRBD2 as D (6 bases). The CDR3 is 12 amino acids. V dropped 0 bases and J dropped 4 bases, with 6 bases sitting between them. Germline V gene lookup returns CDR1 GTSNPN and CDR2 SVGIG (reference sequence). CDR3 loop: CAWSVSGETQYF. As DNA, the CDR3 is TGTGCCTGGAGTGTTAGCGGAGAGACCCAGTACTTC.

In nucleotides, the CDR3 is TGTGCCAGCAGTGGTAGCGGGAGTTCTGGGGCCAACGTCCTGACTTTC. It specifies CASSGSGSSGANVLTF. This chain links TRBV21-1 with TRBJ2-6; TRBD2, the table's D call, was not compared with the DNA. TRBV21-1 is a documented pseudogene. The CDR3 covers 16 residues.

The chain combines TRBV7-2 with TRBJ2-5; 9 positions agree with TRBD2. CDR3 length: 15 residues. Germline V gene lookup returns CDR1 SGHTA and CDR2 FQGNSA. The V segment lost 2 bases and the J segment 1 base; nucleotides outside the gene matches: 2. CDR3 sequence: CASSLNSGGQETQYF. The CDR3 DNA reads as TGTGCCAGCAGCTTAAATAGCGGGGGCCAAGAGACCCAGTACTTC. Supplemented by reference TRBV7-2 and TRBJ2-5, the full variable domain reads GAGVSQSPSNKVTEKGKDVELRCDPISGHTALYWYRQSLGQGLEFLIYFQGNSAPDKSGLPSDRFSAERTGGSVSTLTIQRTQQEDSAVYLCASSLNSGGQETQYFGPGTRLLVL.

This chain joins TRBV7-9 and TRBJ2-3, with a tentative D call TRBD1 (6 bases). CDR3 length: 14 amino acids. Trimming took 1 base from V and 1 from J, leaving 6 bases between them. The V gene's germline CDR1 is SEHNR and CDR2 FQNEAQ (reference sequence). The CDR3 reads CASSLGQGTDTQYF. CDR3 nucleotide sequence: TGTGCCAGCAGCTTAGGACAGGGCACAGATACGCAGTATTTT.

This clone was observed a handful of times. The rearrangement links TRBV2 to TRBJ2-2; D is ambiguous. This CDR3 comprises 14 residues. Trimming pared 6 bases from V and 1 base from J, leaving 9 bases between. Germline V CDR1 and CDR2: SNHLY, FYNNEI. CDR3 DNA: TGTGCCAGCAGCCTAACCATGAACACCGGGGAGCTGTTTTTT. Protein sequence: CASSLTMNTGELFF.

In this sample, this clone turned up once. The chain employs TRBV4-3 and TRBJ1-2, with 7 bases matching TRBD1. The CDR3 runs to 15 residues. The junction had 8 bases not matched to a gene; V was cut back by 3 bases and J by 4 bases. The V gene's germline CDR1 is LGHNA and CDR2 YSLEER. The CDR3 reads CASSQETGVRYGYTF. The CDR3 DNA follows: TGCGCCAGCAGCCAGGAAACAGGGGTGCGCTATGGCTACACCTTC.

V is TRBV20-1 and J is TRBJ2-7; D gene unclear. From germline, CDR1 is DFQATT and CDR2 SNEGSKA (reference sequence). With 0 bases removed from V and 5 bases from J, the gap between germline ends came to 5 bases. The CDR3 is 11 residues long. The CDR3 loop is CSARDLNEQYF. CDR3 DNA sequence: TGCAGTGCTAGAGATCTTAACGAGCAGTACTTC.

The rearrangement uses TRBV5-4 and TRBJ2-3, with TRBD1 as a possible D gene (5 bases). The V gene lost 2 bases and the J gene lost 6 bases, with 13 bases spanning the gap. The CDR3 has 14 amino acids. The germline V gene has CDR1 SGHNT and CDR2 YYREEE (reference sequence). Here the CDR3 reads CASSFDRIVDTQYF. CDR3 sequence (DNA): TGTGCCAGCAGCTTTGACAGAATCGTGGATACGCAGTATTTT.

V and J are TRBV6-5 and TRBJ1-6; tentative D call: TRBD1 (5 bases). V dropped 5 bases and J dropped 13 bases, with 18 bases sitting between them. Germline CDR1 reads MNHEY; CDR2 reads SVGAGI. There are 14 residues in the CDR3. CDR3 sequence: CASSPGTAIFPLHF. In DNA form, the CDR3 reads TGTGCCAGCAGTCCTGGGACCGCCATCTTCCCCCTCCACTTT.

The chain has TRBV5-8 and TRBJ2-7; 7 positions agree with TRBD1. The ends lost 0 bases at V and 6 bases at J; junction bases unmatched: 9. CDR3 length equals 15 residues. Germline CDR1 is SGHTS and CDR2 is YDEGEE. This CDR3 reads CASSLVAGGRLEQYF. The CDR3 nucleotides are TGTGCCAGCAGCTTGGTGGCAGGGGGTCGTCTCGAGCAGTACTTC.

The chain couples TRBV25-1 to TRBJ1-1, with no clear D. V was trimmed by 1 base and J by 1 base, leaving 7 bases between them. The CDR3 totals 14 residues. Germline V gives CDR1 MGHDK, CDR2 SYGVNS. CDR3 bases: TGTGCCAGCAGTGAATTATTGGGGAACACTGAAGCTTTCTTT. Encoded protein: CASSELLGNTEAFF.

This clone was observed a handful of times. This rearrangement joins TRBV11-2 to TRBJ2-3; 12 bases agree with TRBD2. CDR1 is SGHAT, CDR2 FQNNGV, per germline. CDR3 length: 18 residues. J gave up 0 bases and V 5 bases, and 9 bases lay outside the gene matches. CDR3 sequence: CASSTRLAGETSTDTQYF. In DNA form, the CDR3 reads TGTGCCAGCAGCACCCGACTAGCGGGAGAAACTAGCACAGATACGCAGTATTTT.

The chain joins TRBV5-5 to TRBJ1-2; D call uncertain. This CDR3 has 15 residues. The germline gives CDR1 SGHKS, CDR2 YYEKEE (reference sequence). Trimming removed 4 bases from V and 3 bases from J, with 16 bases in between. The DNA of the CDR3 is TGTGCCAGCAGCCCCACCTCCGGATCCCACTATGGCTACACCTTC. Translating it yields CASSPTSGSHYGYTF.

V and J are TRBV9 and TRBJ2-7; 7 nucleotides line up with TRBD2. This CDR3 region has 13 residues. Trimming removed 0 bases from V and 6 bases from J; junction bases left unmatched: 3. CDR1 and CDR2 (germline): SGDLS, YYNGEE. The DNA of the CDR3 is TGTGCCAGCAGCGTAGTGACTAGCAGCGAGCAGTACTTC. It specifies CASSVVTSSEQYF.

The rearrangement links TRBV6-1 to TRBJ2-7; 13 positions match TRBD2. Germline CDR1 and CDR2: MNHNS and SASEGT. V lost 4 bases to trimming and J lost 2 bases; unmatched junction nucleotides: 2. The CDR3 loop spans 15 amino acids. CDR3 in amino acids: CASSAGLAGPYEQYF. The CDR3 nucleotides are TGTGCCAGCAGTGCGGGACTAGCGGGACCCTACGAGCAGTACTTC.

The rearrangement links TRBV6-6 to TRBJ2-7; 7 bases fit TRBD2. The CDR3 has 13 residues. The junction had 8 bases not matched to a gene; V was cut back by 6 bases and J by 6 bases. The germline V gene encodes CDR1 MNHNY and CDR2 SVGAGI (reference sequence). For the CDR3, the DNA is TGTGCCAGCAGCCCCTTTAGCGGGTCCGAGCAGTACTTC. The encoded protein is CASSPFSGSEQYF.

This clone has a single count. J is TRBJ1-4 and V is TRBV5-1; D is unclear. This CDR3 spans 13 amino acids. Germline lookup yields CDR1 SGHRS and CDR2 YFSETQ. Trimming took 2 bases from V and 8 from J, leaving 10 bases between them. The chain's CDR3 is CASSFGIGEKLFF. For the CDR3, the DNA is TGCGCCAGCAGCTTTGGGATAGGGGAAAAACTGTTTTTT.

The V call is TRBV5-1, the J call TRBJ2-5; TRBD2 matches 9 bases. Germline V CDR1 and CDR2: SGHRS, YFSETQ. The CDR3 totals 14 residues. V shed 4 bases, J shed 4 bases, and the junction held 5 bases outside the gene matches. The CDR3 bases are TGCGCCAGCAGCACCATAGCGGGAGTAGAGACCCAGTACTTC. This codes for CASSTIAGVETQYF.

V is TRBV9 and J is TRBJ1-1; 10 bases line up with TRBD1. V trimming: 3 bases; J trimming: 0 bases; junction bases outside the gene matches: 5. Germline loops: CDR1 SGDLS, CDR2 YYNGEE. The CDR3 sequence is 16 residues long. The CDR3 DNA reads TGTGCCAGCAGCGCCGGGACAGGGGAGGTGAACACTGAAGCTTTCTTT. Encoded protein: CASSAGTGEVNTEAFF.

This chain joins TRBV6-1 and TRBJ2-6; no clear D gene. The germline V and J ends were trimmed by 2 bases and 1 base, with 9 bases remaining between them. Per germline, CDR1 MNHNS and CDR2 SASEGT. The length of the CDR3 is 16 residues. The CDR3 is CASSESSRSGANVLTF. The CDR3 DNA is TGTGCCAGCAGTGAAAGTAGCAGATCTGGGGCCAACGTCCTGACTTTC.

In this sample, this clone turned up a few times. The chain recombines TRBV18 with TRBJ1-2; D is unresolved. CDR3 length: 15 amino acids. CDR1 and CDR2 from the germline V gene are KGHSH and LQKENI. Trimming took off 3 bases at V and 8 bases at J, with 19 bases between the two ends. The CDR3 sequence: CASSPSRLGKEGYTF. As DNA, the CDR3 is TGTGCCAGCTCACCCTCAAGGTTAGGGAAGGAGGGCTACACCTTC.

This chain links TRBV19 with TRBJ1-4, with D possibly TRBD1 on 5 matching bases. Germline CDR1 reads LNHDA; CDR2 reads SQIVND (reference sequence). CDR3 length: 14 residues. V was shortened by 6 bases and J by 8 bases, with 16 bases between the two germline ends. The CDR3 nucleotides read TGTGCCAGTAGCCCACCGGGACGTGGGGAAAAACTGTTTTTT. It translates to CASSPPGRGEKLFF.

This CDR3 reads CSVDGQQYTEAFF. Here the CDR3 DNA reads TGCAGCGTCGATGGACAGCAGTACACTGAAGCTTTCTTT. The chain combines TRBV29-1 with TRBJ1-1, with TRBD1 as a possible D gene (6 bases). V lost 6 bases and J 3 bases, leaving 14 bases between the germline ends. Germline CDR1 is SQVTM and CDR2 is ANQGSEA. CDR3 length: 13 residues.

This clone was counted a few times. The chain couples TRBV7-2 to TRBJ2-7, with a tentative D call TRBD2 (7 bases). CDR3 length equals 15 residues. Germline assignment: CDR1 SGHTA and CDR2 FQGNSA. V lost 5 bases and J lost 0, with 14 bases in between. The CDR3 region has the DNA TGTGCCAGCAGCGTCGGGGGGCGGAGCTCCTACGAGCAGTACTTC. The encoded protein is CASSVGGRSSYEQYF.

This clone was detected only once. The rearrangement joins TRBV6-5 to TRBJ2-6; D assignment may be TRBD1 or TRBD2 (6 bases each). With 3 bases removed from V and 2 bases from J, the gap between germline ends came to 11 bases. CDR1 is MNHEY, CDR2 SVGAGI, per germline. The CDR3 has 16 amino acids. CDR3 residues: CASSYPGGAGANVLTF. The CDR3 region has the DNA TGTGCCAGCAGTTATCCCGGGGGCGCTGGGGCCAACGTCCTGACTTTC.

The CDR3 reads CASSARTGASTDTQYF. Written as DNA, the CDR3 is TGTGCCAGCAGCGCCCGGACAGGGGCTAGCACAGATACGCAGTATTTT. The chain is built from TRBV7-9 and TRBJ2-3, with 9 bases matching TRBD1. The ends lost 5 bases at V and 0 bases at J; junction bases unmatched: 6. The germline V gene encodes CDR1 SEHNR and CDR2 FQNEAQ (reference sequence). The CDR3 is 16 residues long.